The clone carrying this T cell receptor (beta chain) was found many times. The sample originates from a study of T cells after posttransplantation cyclophosphamide. Busulfan-fludarabine conditioning, marrow transplant, and cyclophosphamide on days +3 and +4 were administered. The method was immunoSEQ multiplex PCR; TCRdb's version includes in-frame clones alone and lacks a portion of them. In total the sample includes 10,000 to 13,000 clones, none of them seen once. The sequencing used PBMCs, collected after allogeneic stem cell transplant with posttransplant cyclophosphamide. The receptor's source is a female patient in her thirties or forties who received an allogeneic stem cell transplant from a related donor, was CMV-positive, and had no GVHD. Some of these T cells may belong to the graft donor.

In nucleotides, the CDR3 is TGTGCCAGCAGATATAGCGGGAGGGCCGGGGAGACCCAGTACTTC. Amino acid sequence: CASRYSGRAGETQYF. The rearrangement links TRBV5-4 to TRBJ2-5, with TRBD2 matching 11 bases. Germline CDR1 is SGHNT and CDR2 is YYREEE (reference sequence). The CDR3 is 15 amino acids. The junction had 8 bases not matched to a gene; V was cut back by 5 bases and J by 5 bases.